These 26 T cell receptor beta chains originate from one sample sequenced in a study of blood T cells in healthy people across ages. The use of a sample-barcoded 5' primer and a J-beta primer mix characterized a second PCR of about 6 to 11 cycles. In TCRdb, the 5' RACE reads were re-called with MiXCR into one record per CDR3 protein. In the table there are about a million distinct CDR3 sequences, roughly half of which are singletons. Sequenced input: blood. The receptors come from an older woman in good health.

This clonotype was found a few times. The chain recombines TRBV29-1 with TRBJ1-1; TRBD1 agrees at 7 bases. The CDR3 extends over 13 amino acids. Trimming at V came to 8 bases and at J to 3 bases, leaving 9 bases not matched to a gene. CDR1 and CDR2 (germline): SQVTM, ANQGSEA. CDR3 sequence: CSLQTGWDTEAFF. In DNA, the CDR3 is TGCAGCCTTCAGACAGGGTGGGACACTGAAGCTTTCTTT.

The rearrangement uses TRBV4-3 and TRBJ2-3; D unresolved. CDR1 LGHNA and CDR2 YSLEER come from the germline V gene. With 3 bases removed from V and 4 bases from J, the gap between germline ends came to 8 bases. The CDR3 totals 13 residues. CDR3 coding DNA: TGCGCCAGCAGCCAGCTGGTTGCAGATACGCAGTATTTT. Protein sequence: CASSQLVADTQYF.

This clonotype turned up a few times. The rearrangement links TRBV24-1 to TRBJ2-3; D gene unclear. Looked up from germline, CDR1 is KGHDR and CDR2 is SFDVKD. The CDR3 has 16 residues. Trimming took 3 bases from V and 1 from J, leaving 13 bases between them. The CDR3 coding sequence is TGTGCCACCAGTGATCTTTCCCCTTTGGGCACAGATACGCAGTATTTT. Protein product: CATSDLSPLGTDTQYF.

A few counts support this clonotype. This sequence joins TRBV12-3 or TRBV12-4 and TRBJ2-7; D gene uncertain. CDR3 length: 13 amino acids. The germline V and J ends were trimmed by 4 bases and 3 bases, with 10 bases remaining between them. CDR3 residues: CASSWDLGYEQYF. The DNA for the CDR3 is TGTGCCAGCAGTTGGGATTTAGGCTACGAGCAGTACTTC.

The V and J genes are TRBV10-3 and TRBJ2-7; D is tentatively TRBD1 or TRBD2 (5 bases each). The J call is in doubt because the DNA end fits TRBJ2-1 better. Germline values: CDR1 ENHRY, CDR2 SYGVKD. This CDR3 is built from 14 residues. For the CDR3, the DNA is TGTGCCATCAGCCGGGACCCTGAGGCCAATGAGCAGTTCTTC. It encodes CAISRDPEANEQFF.

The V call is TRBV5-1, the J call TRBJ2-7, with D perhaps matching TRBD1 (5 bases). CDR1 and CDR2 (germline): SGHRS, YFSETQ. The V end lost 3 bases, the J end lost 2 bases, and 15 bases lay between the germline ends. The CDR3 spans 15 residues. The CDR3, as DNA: TGCGCCAGCAGCTGGGATGACGACAGTGCCTACGAGCAGTACGTC. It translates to CASSWDDDSAYEQYV.

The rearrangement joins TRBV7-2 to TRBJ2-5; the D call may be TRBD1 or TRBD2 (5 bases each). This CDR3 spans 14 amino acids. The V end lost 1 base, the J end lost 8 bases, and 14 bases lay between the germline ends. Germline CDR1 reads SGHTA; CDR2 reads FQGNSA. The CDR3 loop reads CASSLEGRQVTQYF. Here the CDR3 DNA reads TGTGCCAGCAGCTTAGAGGGACGCCAAGTTACCCAGTACTTC.

CDR3 in DNA: TGCGCCAGCAGCCAGTACACCGGACAGGGGGGTAATTCACCCCTCCACTTT. Protein product: CASSQYTGQGGNSPLHF. This chain links TRBV4-3 with TRBJ1-6; 10 nucleotides agree with TRBD1. CDR1 and CDR2 from the germline V gene are LGHNA and YSLEER. The V gene end was trimmed by 3 bases and the J gene end by 6 bases; junction bases not matched to a gene: 8. The CDR3 runs to 17 residues.

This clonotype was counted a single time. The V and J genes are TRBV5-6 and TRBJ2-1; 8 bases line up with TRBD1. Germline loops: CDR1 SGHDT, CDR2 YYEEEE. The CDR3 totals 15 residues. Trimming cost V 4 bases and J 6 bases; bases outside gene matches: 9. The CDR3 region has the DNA TGTGCCAGCAGCAGTCGGACAGGGAGGAGCAATGAGCAGTTCTTC. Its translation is CASSSRTGRSNEQFF.

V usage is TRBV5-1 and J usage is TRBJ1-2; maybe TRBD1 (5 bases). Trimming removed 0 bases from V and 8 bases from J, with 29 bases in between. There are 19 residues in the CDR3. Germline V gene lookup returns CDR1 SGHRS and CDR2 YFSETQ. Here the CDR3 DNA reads TGCGCCAGCAGCTTGGGACAGCCCGGGCCTACCCGAGGAGTTATCGGCTACACCTTC. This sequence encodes CASSLGQPGPTRGVIGYTF.

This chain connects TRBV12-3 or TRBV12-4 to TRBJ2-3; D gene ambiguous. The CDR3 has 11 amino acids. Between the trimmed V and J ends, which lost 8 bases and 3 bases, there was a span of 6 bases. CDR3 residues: CASGQTDTQYF. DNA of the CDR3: TGTGCCAGCGGGCAGACAGATACGCAGTATTTT.

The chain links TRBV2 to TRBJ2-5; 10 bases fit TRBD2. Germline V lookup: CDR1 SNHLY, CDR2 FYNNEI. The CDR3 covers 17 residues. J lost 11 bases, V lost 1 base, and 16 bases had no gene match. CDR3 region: CASSEGLGLAVNNEQYF. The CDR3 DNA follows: TGTGCCAGCAGTGAAGGGCTCGGACTAGCGGTTAACAATGAGCAGTACTTC.

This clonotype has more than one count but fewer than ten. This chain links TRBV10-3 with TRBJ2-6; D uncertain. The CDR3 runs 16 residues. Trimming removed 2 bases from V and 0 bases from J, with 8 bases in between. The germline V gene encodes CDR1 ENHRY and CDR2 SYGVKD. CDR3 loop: CAISEGPTSGANVLTF. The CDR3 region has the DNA TGTGCCATCAGTGAGGGACCGACCTCTGGGGCCAACGTCCTGACTTTC.

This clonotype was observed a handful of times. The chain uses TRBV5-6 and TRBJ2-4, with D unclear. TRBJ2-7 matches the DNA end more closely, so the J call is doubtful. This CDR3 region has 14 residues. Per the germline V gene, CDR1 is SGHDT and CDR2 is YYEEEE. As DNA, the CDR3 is TGTGCCAGCAGCTTGAGTTTCCAAACCTACGAGCAGTACTTC. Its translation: CASSLSFQTYEQYF.

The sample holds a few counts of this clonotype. The CDR3 region is CATSTGRDTDTQYF. In DNA, the CDR3 is TGTGCCACATCGACGGGGAGGGACACAGATACGCAGTATTTT. V usage is TRBV12-3 or TRBV12-4 and J usage is TRBJ2-3, with TRBD2 matching 7 bases. After removal of 10 bases from V and 2 bases from J, the junction contained 9 bases not matched to a gene. This CDR3 is 14 amino acids long.

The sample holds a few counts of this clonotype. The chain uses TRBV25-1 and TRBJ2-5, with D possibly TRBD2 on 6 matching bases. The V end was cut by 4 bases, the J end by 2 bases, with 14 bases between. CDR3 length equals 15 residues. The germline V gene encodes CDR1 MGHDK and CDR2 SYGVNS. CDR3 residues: CASSGRRRGQETQYF. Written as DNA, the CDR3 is TGTGCCAGCAGTGGTAGAAGACGGGGGCAAGAGACCCAGTACTTC. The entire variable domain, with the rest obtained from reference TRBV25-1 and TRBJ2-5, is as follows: EADIYQTPRYLVIGTGKKITLECSQTMGHDKMYWYQQDPGMELHLIHYSYGVNSTEKGDLSSESTVSRIRTEHFPLTLESARPSHTSQYLCASSGRRRGQETQYFGPGTRLLVL.

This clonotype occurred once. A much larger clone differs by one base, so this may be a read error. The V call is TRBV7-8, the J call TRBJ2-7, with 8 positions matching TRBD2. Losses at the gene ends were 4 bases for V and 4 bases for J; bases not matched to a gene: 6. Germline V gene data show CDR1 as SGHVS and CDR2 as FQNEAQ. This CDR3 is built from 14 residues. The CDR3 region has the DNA TGTGCCAGCAGCTCAGCCCGGGGGGGATACGAGCAGTACTTC. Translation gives CASSSARGGYEQYF.

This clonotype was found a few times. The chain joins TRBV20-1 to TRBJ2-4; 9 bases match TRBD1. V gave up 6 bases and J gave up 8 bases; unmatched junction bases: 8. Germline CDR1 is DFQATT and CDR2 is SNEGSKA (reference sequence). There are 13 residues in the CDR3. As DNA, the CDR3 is TGCAGTGCAGCCGGGACAGGGACGTACATTCAGTACTTC. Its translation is CSAAGTGTYIQYF.

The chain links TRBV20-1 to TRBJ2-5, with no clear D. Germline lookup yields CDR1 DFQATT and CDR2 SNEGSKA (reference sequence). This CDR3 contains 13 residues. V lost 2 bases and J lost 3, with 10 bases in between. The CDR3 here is CSARRATKETQYF. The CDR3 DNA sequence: TGCAGTGCTAGACGGGCAACCAAAGAGACCCAGTACTTC.

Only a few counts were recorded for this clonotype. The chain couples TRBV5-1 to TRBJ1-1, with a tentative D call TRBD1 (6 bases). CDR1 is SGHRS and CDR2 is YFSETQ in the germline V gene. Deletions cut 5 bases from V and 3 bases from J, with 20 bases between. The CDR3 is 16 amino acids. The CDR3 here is CASRGTLEQGDTEAFF. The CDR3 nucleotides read TGCGCCAGCAGGGGGACCCTTGAACAGGGCGACACTGAAGCTTTCTTT.

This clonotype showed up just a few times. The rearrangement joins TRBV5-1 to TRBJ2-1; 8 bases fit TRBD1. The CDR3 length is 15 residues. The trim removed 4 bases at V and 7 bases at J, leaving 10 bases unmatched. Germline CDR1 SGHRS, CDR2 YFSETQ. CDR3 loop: CASSSQGAPVNEQFF. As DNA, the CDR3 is TGCGCCAGCAGCAGTCAGGGGGCGCCCGTGAATGAGCAGTTCTTC.

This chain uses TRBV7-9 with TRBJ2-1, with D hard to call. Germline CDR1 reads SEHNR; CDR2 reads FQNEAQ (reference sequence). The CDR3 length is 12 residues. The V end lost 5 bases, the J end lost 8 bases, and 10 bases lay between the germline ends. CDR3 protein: CASSLLLDEQFF. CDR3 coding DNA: TGTGCCAGCAGCCTCCTACTTGATGAGCAGTTCTTC.

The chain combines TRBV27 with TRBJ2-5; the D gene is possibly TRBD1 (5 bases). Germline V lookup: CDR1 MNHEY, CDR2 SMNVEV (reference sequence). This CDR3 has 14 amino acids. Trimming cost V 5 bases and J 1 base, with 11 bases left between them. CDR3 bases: TGTGCCAGCAGTCCTGGACATCTCCAAGAGACCCAGTACTTC. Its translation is CASSPGHLQETQYF.

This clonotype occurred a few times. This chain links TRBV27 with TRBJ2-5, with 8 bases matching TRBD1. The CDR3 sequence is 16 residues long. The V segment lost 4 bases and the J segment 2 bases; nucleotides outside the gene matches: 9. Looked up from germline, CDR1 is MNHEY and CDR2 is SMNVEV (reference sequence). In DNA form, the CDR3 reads TGTGCCAGCAGTTCACGCTTGCAGGGGGCGCAAGAGACCCAGTACTTC. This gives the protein CASSSRLQGAQETQYF.

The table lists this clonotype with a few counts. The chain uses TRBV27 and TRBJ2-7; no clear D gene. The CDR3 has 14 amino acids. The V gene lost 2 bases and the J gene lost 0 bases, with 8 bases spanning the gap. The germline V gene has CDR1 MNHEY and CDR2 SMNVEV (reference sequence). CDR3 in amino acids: CASSLIFSSYEQYF. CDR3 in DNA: TGTGCCAGCAGTTTAATTTTCAGCTCCTACGAGCAGTACTTC.

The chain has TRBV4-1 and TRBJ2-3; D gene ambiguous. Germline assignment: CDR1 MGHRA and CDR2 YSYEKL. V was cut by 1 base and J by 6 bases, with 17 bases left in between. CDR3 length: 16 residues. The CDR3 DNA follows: TGCGCCAGCAGCCAAGGCGGAGCTAGTTTCCGCGATACGCAGTATTTT. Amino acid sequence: CASSQGGASFRDTQYF.